This TCR beta chain emerged from a study of CD8 T cells in ankylosing spondylitis (dated by TCRdb to 2015 to 2018). About the investigation overall: The study profiled T cell receptor beta repertoires in healthy donors and ankylosing spondylitis patients to find disease-linked TCR variants. Samples of peripheral blood were taken, and for ankylosing spondylitis patients, synovial fluid was collected as well. The full study cohort comprised around 25 ankylosing spondylitis patients and roughly 100 healthy donors.

Sequencing used an Illumina HiSeq 2500. Quantitative 5'-RACE with molecular barcodes was used to prepare TCR beta libraries. The published analysis was carried out like this. To identify disease-linked TCR variants, a new computational method was used, one built on a probabilistic model of VDJ rearrangement. TCRdb applied fastp at Q25 and MiXCR to the public reads, then kept only in-frame beta chains. Under each unique CDR3 protein, matching rows form one entry showing the most common genes and DNA. The V and J calls follow TCRdb's processing rather than the paper's. The table for this sample lists just over 300,000 distinct CDR3 sequences; more than 20% of them were counted only once. The ten top clones hold roughly 3.4% of the sample. Broad study findings and their caveats: The disease-linked clones showed a CD8+ phenotype and occurred at relatively low frequencies in peripheral blood. According to the report, matched synovial fluid samples from ankylosing spondylitis patients were significantly enriched for the disease-linked clones. Some motif variants had previously been reported in the synovial fluid and blood of reactive arthritis patients, which suggests shared mechanisms of disease initiation. A TCR beta motif of about eight highly homologous amino acid variants appeared characteristic of blood from ankylosing spondylitis patients.

A note on this clonotype: What this receptor recognizes is not known. No qualities accompany the bases; no much larger clone lies one base away.

This TCR came from a female donor with ankylosing spondylitis or in good health (not recorded which). The sample comprised blood, either unsorted or a sorted T cell fraction (not recorded which).

CDR3 protein: CASSLAGHPGDSGYTF. The nucleotide sequence reads as follows: TGCGCCAGCAGCTTGGCGGGACACCCAGGGGATAGTGGCTACACCTTC. This chain joins TRBV5-1 to TRBJ1-2; TRBD1 is perhaps the D gene, given 6 matching bases. CDR1 and CDR2, looked up from the germline V gene, are SGHRS and YFSETQ. Trimming costs V 0 bases and J 7 bases, and their ends lie 19 bases apart. From the cysteine through the phenylalanine, the CDR3 covers 16 amino acids. Kept here is only the CDR3 DNA, which spans 48 bases and is read in frame from base 1.